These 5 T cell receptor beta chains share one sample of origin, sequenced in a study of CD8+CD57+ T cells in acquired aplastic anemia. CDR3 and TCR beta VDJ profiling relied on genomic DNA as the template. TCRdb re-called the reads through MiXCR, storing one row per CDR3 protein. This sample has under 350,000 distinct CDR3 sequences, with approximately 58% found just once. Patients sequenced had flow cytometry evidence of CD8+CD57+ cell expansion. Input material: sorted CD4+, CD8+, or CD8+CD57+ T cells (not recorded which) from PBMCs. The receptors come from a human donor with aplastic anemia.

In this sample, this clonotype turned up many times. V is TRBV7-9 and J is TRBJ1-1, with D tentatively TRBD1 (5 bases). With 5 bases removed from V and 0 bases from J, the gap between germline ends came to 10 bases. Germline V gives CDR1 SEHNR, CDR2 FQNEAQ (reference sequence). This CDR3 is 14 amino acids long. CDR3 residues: CASSPTGMNTEAFF. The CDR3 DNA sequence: TGTGCCAGCAGCCCCACAGGCATGAACACTGAAGCTTTCTTT.

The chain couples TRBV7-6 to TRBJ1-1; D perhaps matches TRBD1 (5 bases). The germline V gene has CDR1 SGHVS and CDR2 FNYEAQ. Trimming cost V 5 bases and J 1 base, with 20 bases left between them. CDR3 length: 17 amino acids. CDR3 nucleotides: TGTGCCAGCAGCCCTTACCCGACAAGGGGCTCGAACACTGAAGCTTTCTTT. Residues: CASSPYPTRGSNTEAFF. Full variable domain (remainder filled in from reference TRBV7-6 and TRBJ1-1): GAGVSQSPRYKVTKRGQDVALRCDPISGHVSLYWYRQALGQGPEFLTYFNYEAQQDKSGLPNDRFSAERPEGSISTLTIQRTEQRDSAMYRCASSPYPTRGSNTEAFFGQGTRLTVV.

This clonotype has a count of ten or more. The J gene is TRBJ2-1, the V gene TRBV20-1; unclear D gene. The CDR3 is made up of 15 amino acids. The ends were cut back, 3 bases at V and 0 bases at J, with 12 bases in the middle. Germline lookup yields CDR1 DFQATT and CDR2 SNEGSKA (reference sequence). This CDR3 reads CSARGRPSSYNEQFF. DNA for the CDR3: TGCAGTGCTAGGGGCAGGCCAAGCTCCTACAATGAGCAGTTCTTC.

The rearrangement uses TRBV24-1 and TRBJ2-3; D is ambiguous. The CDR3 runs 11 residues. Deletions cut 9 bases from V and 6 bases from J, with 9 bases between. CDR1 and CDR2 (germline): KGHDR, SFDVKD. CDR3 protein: CATASTDTQYF. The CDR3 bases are TGTGCCACCGCCTCGACGGATACGCAGTATTTT.

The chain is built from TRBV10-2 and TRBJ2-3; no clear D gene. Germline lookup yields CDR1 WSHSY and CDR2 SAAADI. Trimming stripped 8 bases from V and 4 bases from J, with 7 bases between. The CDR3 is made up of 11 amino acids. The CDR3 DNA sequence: TGCGCCAGCCGCTCCGCAGATACGCAGTATTTT. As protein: CASRSADTQYF.